This is a list of T cell receptor beta chains from one sample in a study of T-cell memory formation after mild COVID-19. MiXCR, run by TCRdb on the 5' RACE reads, gives a single entry per CDR3 protein. The sample lists hundreds of thousands of distinct CDR3 sequences; approximately 22% were seen once. Specimen: PBMCs or a T cell subset sorted from them (not recorded which). Receptors were obtained from a man between 18 and 29 years old who had mild COVID-19 (a few samples of this study predate the infection). Cell type and time point are not known. The CDR3 runs from the conserved cysteine through the conserved F or W. The order of the fields is J gene, D gene, V gene, clone size, CDR3 protein, CDR3 DNA. D genes are given only for firm matches. Only part of the rows carry a size: once, few, many, or a class if the clone is expanded.

>TRBJ1-1|NA|TRBV28|few
CASTEGGTMNTEAFF
TGTGCCAGCACCGAAGGGGGGACTATGAACACTGAAGCTTTCTTT
>TRBJ1-2|NA|TRBV6-2/TRBV6-3|once
CASSYYNPTNYGYTF
TGTGCCAGCAGTTACTACAATCCTACTAACTATGGCTACACCTTC
>TRBJ2-7|NA|TRBV12-3/TRBV12-4|NA
CASSFRPSLSYEQYF
TGTGCCAGCAGTTTTCGGCCTAGCCTCAGTTACGAGCAGTACTTC
>TRBJ2-3|NA|TRBV5-1|NA
CASSLDRFTDTQYF
TGCGCCAGCAGCTTGGACAGGTTCACAGATACGCAGTATTTT
>TRBJ2-7|NA|TRBV20-1|NA
CSAAGLSSSYEQYF
TGCAGTGCTGCGGGACTCTCGAGCTCCTACGAGCAGTACTTC
>TRBJ2-3|NA|TRBV7-3|NA
CASSTTGDTQYF
TGTGCCAGCAGCACCACAGGAGATACGCAGTATTTT
>TRBJ2-1|TRBD2|TRBV27|NA
CASQPWGGGARSEQFF
TGTGCCAGCCAACCTTGGGGGGGAGGGGCCCGGAGTGAGCAGTTCTTC
>TRBJ1-1|NA|TRBV6-2/TRBV6-3|few
CASSYLGPNTEAFF
TGTGCCAGCAGTTACCTAGGGCCGAACACTGAAGCTTTCTTT
>TRBJ2-5|NA|TRBV5-1|NA
CDSKWGQSKETQYF
TGCGACAGCAAGTGGGGGCAGTCAAAAGAGACCCAGTACTTC
>TRBJ2-3|TRBD1|TRBV12-3/TRBV12-4|NA
CASRRTGASTDTQYF
TGTGCCAGCAGACGGACAGGGGCCAGCACAGATACGCAGTATTTT
>TRBJ2-6|TRBD1|TRBV7-6|few
CASSSGQGITGANVLTF
TGTGCCAGCAGCTCCGGACAGGGGATTACTGGGGCCAACGTCCTGACTTTC
>TRBJ2-1|NA|TRBV6-5|NA
CASTQLHVPSYNEQFF
TGTGCCAGCACCCAATTACACGTTCCCTCCTACAATGAGCAGTTCTTC
>TRBJ1-1|NA|TRBV5-1|few
CASSLGRQDAEAFF
TGCGCCAGCAGCTTGGGACGGCAGGACGCTGAAGCTTTCTTT
>TRBJ2-5|NA|TRBV20-1|once
CSAFGWPGQETQYF
TGCAGTGCCTTCGGGTGGCCGGGCCAAGAGACCCAGTACTTC
>TRBJ1-1|NA|TRBV15|once
CATSRDGGNEAFF
TGTGCCACCAGCAGAGATGGAGGAAATGAAGCTTTCTTT
>TRBJ2-5|NA|TRBV15|NA
CSTSIDLGIQETQYF
TGTTCCACCAGCATAGATCTCGGTATACAAGAGACCCAGTACTTC
>TRBJ2-7|TRBD1|TRBV20-1|few
CSARDRTGLAYEQYF
TGCAGTGCTAGAGATCGGACAGGGTTGGCCTACGAGCAGTACTTC
>TRBJ1-1|TRBD1|TRBV2|NA
CASRDREGTEAFF
TGTGCCAGCAGGGACAGGGAGGGCACTGAAGCTTTCTTT
>TRBJ2-2|NA|TRBV2|few
CATGTGNTGELFF
TGTGCCACAGGGACCGGAAACACCGGGGAGCTGTTTTTT
>TRBJ2-1|TRBD2|TRBV5-1|few
CASSLDGGGYGYNEQFF
TGCGCCAGCAGCTTGGATGGCGGGGGGTACGGGTACAATGAGCAGTTCTTC
>TRBJ2-2|NA|TRBV4-1|NA
CASSHGSRNTGELFF
TGCGCCAGCAGCCATGGATCCAGGAACACCGGGGAGCTGTTTTTT
>TRBJ2-2|TRBD1|TRBV11-2|NA
CASSTGQSNTGELFF
TGTGCCAGCAGCACGGGACAGTCGAACACCGGGGAGCTGTTTTTT
>TRBJ2-5|NA|TRBV2|NA
CASKGFQETQYF
TGTGCCAGCAAAGGGTTTCAAGAGACCCAGTACTTC
>TRBJ2-5|TRBD2|TRBV5-6|NA
CASSELPGTSGGETQYF
TGTGCCAGCAGCGAACTCCCGGGGACTAGCGGGGGGGAGACCCAGTACTTC
>TRBJ2-7|TRBD1|TRBV19|NA
CASAPGQDYEQYF
TGTGCCAGTGCCCCGGGACAGGACTACGAGCAGTACTTC
>TRBJ1-5|NA|TRBV12-3/TRBV12-4|few
CASSFGDTNQPQHF
TGTGCCAGCAGTTTTGGGGACACAAATCAGCCCCAGCATTTT
>TRBJ2-5|TRBD2|TRBV6-5|NA
CASSYGGGGGETQYF
TGTGCCAGCAGTTACGGTGGCGGGGGGGGGGAGACCCAGTACTTC
>TRBJ1-1|NA|TRBV30|NA
CAWSVTRPGNTEAFF
TGTGCCTGGAGTGTAACGCGGCCAGGAAACACTGAAGCTTTCTTT
>TRBJ2-1|NA|TRBV6-5|NA
CASSYSLSSYNEQFF
TGTGCCAGCAGTTACTCTCTGAGCTCCTACAATGAGCAGTTCTTC
>TRBJ1-3|NA|TRBV5-1|NA
CASSRSSGNTIYF
TGCGCCAGCAGCCGCTCCTCTGGAAACACCATATATTTT
>TRBJ1-1|TRBD1|TRBV2|NA
CASRGQLENTEAFF
TGTGCCAGCAGGGGACAGCTAGAGAACACTGAAGCTTTCTTT
>TRBJ1-1|TRBD1|TRBV7-2|NA
CASSPNRGFEAFF
TGTGCCAGCAGTCCTAACAGGGGGTTTGAAGCTTTCTTT
>TRBJ2-2|TRBD2|TRBV27|NA
CASSLSWLAGGPFTGELFF
TGTGCCAGCAGTTTATCGTGGCTAGCGGGGGGGCCGTTCACCGGGGAGCTGTTTTTT
>TRBJ2-2|NA|TRBV7-3|few
CASSSTLPGELFF
TGTGCCAGCAGTTCAACACTCCCCGGGGAGCTGTTTTTT
>TRBJ2-3|NA|TRBV24-1|many
CATSDGGPDTQYF
TGTGCCACCAGTGATGGGGGGCCAGATACGCAGTATTTT
>TRBJ1-2|NA|TRBV25-1|NA
CASSEAPYRYGYTF
TGTGCCAGCAGTGAAGCCCCGTACCGCTATGGCTACACCTTC
>TRBJ2-7|NA|TRBV25-1|few
CASSEGKNEQYF
TGTGCCAGCAGTGAAGGGAAAAACGAGCAGTACTTC
>TRBJ2-3|TRBD2|TRBV6-5|few
CASRIAGAGRESQYF
TGTGCCAGCAGGATAGCGGGGGCCGGGAGGGAATCGCAGTATTTT
>TRBJ2-2|NA|TRBV13|NA
CASSSWDGAAGELFF
TGTGCCAGCAGCTCCTGGGACGGGGCGGCCGGGGAGCTGTTTTTT
>TRBJ2-2|TRBD1|TRBV6-5|few
CASGLWTGWGELFF
TGTGCCAGCGGGTTATGGACAGGGTGGGGGGAGCTGTTTTTT
>TRBJ2-3|TRBD2|TRBV9|NA
CASSGGLPDTQYF
TGTGCCAGCAGCGGGGGACTACCCGATACGCAGTATTTT
>TRBJ1-1|TRBD1|TRBV7-3|few
CASSADRQGSTEAFF
TGTGCCAGCAGCGCAGATAGACAGGGGAGCACTGAAGCTTTCTTT
>TRBJ2-1|TRBD2|TRBV4-1|few
CASKTSGASESYNEQFF
TGCGCCAGTAAGACTAGCGGGGCGTCCGAATCCTACAATGAGCAGTTCTTC
>TRBJ2-4|NA|TRBV6-5|NA
CASSYSRGENIQYF
TGTGCCAGCAGTTACTCAAGGGGAGAAAACATTCAGTACTTC
>TRBJ1-5|NA|TRBV29-1|NA
CSVAGGGSNQPQHF
TGCAGCGTTGCTGGCGGGGGTAGCAATCAGCCCCAGCATTTT